Below, 26 T cell receptor beta chains from the same sample are listed, as sequenced in a study of blood T cell repertoires in COVID-19. Produced via immunoSEQ multiplex PCR; TCRdb's table is partial and in-frame only. The sample comprises under 95,000 clones, roughly nine tenths of which are singletons, and approximately 17% rests with the top ten. The sequenced material came from peripheral blood. The receptors derive from a man older than 75 in a cohort sampled during active COVID-19.

This clone was counted a few times. The rearrangement uses TRBV5-1 and TRBJ1-2; D not resolved. Germline CDR1 is SGHRS and CDR2 is YFSETQ. The CDR3 is 15 residues long. V was cut by 4 bases and J by 8 bases, with 21 bases left in between. CDR3 nucleotide sequence: TGCGCCAGCAGCCCGGGTCTGGCTGGCCTCAGAGGCTACACCTTC. Amino acid sequence: CASSPGLAGLRGYTF.

This chain links TRBV21-1 with TRBJ1-2; the DNA was not compared with TRBD1, the D call given in the table. TRBV21-1 is termed a pseudogene. The CDR3 is 14 residues long. CDR3 nucleotide sequence: TGTGCCAGCGCCACAGGGACATCTAACTATGGCTACACCTTC. This sequence encodes CASATGTSNYGYTF.

The genes are TRBV11-3 and TRBJ1-3, with D possibly TRBD1 on 6 matching bases. Between the trimmed V and J ends, which lost 2 bases and 4 bases, there was a span of 9 bases. The germline V gene encodes CDR1 SGHNT and CDR2 YENEEA. This CDR3 comprises 14 residues. The CDR3 region is CASSLSGAGNTIYF. CDR3 DNA: TGTGCCAGCAGCTTATCAGGGGCCGGAAACACCATATATTTT.

The rearrangement joins TRBV7-3 to TRBJ2-1; 7 nucleotides match TRBD2. V lost 3 bases to trimming and J lost 5 bases; unmatched junction nucleotides: 7. This CDR3 comprises 15 residues. Germline CDR1 SGHTA, CDR2 FQGTGA. The DNA for the CDR3 is TGTGCCAGCAGCTTGGGAGCGGGGAGTCACAATGAGCAGTTCTTC. Amino acids: CASSLGAGSHNEQFF.

V usage is TRBV10-2 and J usage is TRBJ2-7, with 8 bases aligning to TRBD1. V dropped 0 bases and J dropped 6; count of bases not matched to a gene: 13. Germline V gene lookup returns CDR1 WSHSY and CDR2 SAAADI. This CDR3 comprises 17 residues. The CDR3 protein is CASSESSSKTGALEQYV. CDR3 sequence (DNA): TGCGCCAGCAGTGAGTCCTCAAGTAAGACAGGGGCGCTCGAGCAGTACGTC.

CDR3: CASSPAGRGYTF. CDR3 nucleotides: TGTGCCAGCTCACCGGCAGGGCGTGGCTACACCTTC. The chain employs TRBV18 and TRBJ1-2, with D maybe TRBD1 (5 bases). Trimming took 3 bases from V and 7 from J, leaving 9 bases between them. CDR3 length: 12 amino acids. Germline V gives CDR1 KGHSH, CDR2 LQKENI.

The chain combines TRBV19 with TRBJ1-4; no reliable D call. Deletions cut 7 bases from V and 0 bases from J, with 3 bases between. There are 12 residues in the CDR3. Germline-derived CDR1 and CDR2 are LNHDA and SQIVND (reference sequence). This CDR3 reads CASTATNEKLFF. CDR3 in DNA: TGTGCCAGTACAGCAACTAATGAAAAACTGTTTTTT.

The gene calls are TRBV5-1 and TRBJ2-2; D not resolved. Trimming took off 4 bases at V and 0 bases at J, with 13 bases between the two ends. CDR1 is SGHRS, CDR2 YFSETQ, per germline. This CDR3 spans 16 amino acids. CDR3 in amino acids: CASSARAVANTGELFF. For the CDR3, the DNA is TGCGCCAGCAGCGCCCGTGCGGTCGCGAACACCGGGGAGCTGTTTTTT.

This chain connects TRBV21-1 to TRBJ1-2. TRBV21-1 is flagged as a pseudogene. This CDR3 has 14 residues. The CDR3 sequence is CASSSGEKDYGYTF. CDR3 DNA: TGTGCCAGCAGCTCCGGGGAAAAAGACTATGGCTACACCTTC.

In this sample, this clone turned up once. The gene calls are TRBV5-1 and TRBJ1-2, with 9 bases matching TRBD1. V shed 2 bases and J 7 bases; nucleotides not matched to a gene: 6. This CDR3 spans 14 amino acids. From germline, CDR1 is SGHRS and CDR2 YFSETQ. The CDR3 region is CASSFDRGDGGYTF. The CDR3 DNA is TGCGCCAGCAGCTTCGACAGGGGGGACGGTGGCTACACCTTC.

This clone was recorded once. The genes are TRBV5-1 and TRBJ2-7, with TRBD1 matching over 9 bases. There are 14 residues in the CDR3. The junction had 7 bases not matched to a gene; V was cut back by 7 bases and J by 2 bases. Germline CDR1 reads SGHRS; CDR2 reads YFSETQ. This CDR3 is CASRGTGFPYEQYF. In DNA form, the CDR3 reads TGCGCCAGCCGGGGGACAGGGTTTCCCTACGAGCAGTACTTC. Looking up the rest from reference TRBV5-1 and TRBJ2-7 gives the full variable domain: KAGVTQTPRYLIKTRGQQVTLSCSPISGHRSVSWYQQTPGQGLQFLFEYFSETQRNKGNFPGRFSGRQFSNSRSEMNVSTLELGDSALYLCASRGTGFPYEQYFGPGTRLTVT.

This chain uses TRBV28 with TRBJ1-2; perhaps TRBD1 as D (5 bases). This CDR3 contains 15 residues. V was pared by 4 bases and J by 6 bases, with 18 bases between. Germline-derived CDR1 and CDR2 are MDHEN and SYDVKM. The CDR3 sequence: CASSSPGGAYDGYTF. The CDR3 DNA reads as TGTGCCAGCAGTTCACCCGGAGGGGCGTACGATGGCTACACCTTC.

This clone was seen once. V is TRBV11-2 and J is TRBJ2-3; no clear D gene. This CDR3 spans 12 amino acids. V was shortened by 1 base and J by 4 bases, with 3 bases between the two germline ends. CDR1 SGHAT and CDR2 FQNNGV come from the germline V gene. CDR3 region: CASSLAADTQYF. The CDR3, as DNA: TGTGCCAGCAGCTTAGCGGCAGATACGCAGTATTTT.

The chain links TRBV4-1 to TRBJ1-4; 11 bases fit TRBD1. The V gene's germline CDR1 is MGHRA and CDR2 YSYEKL. With 4 bases clipped from V and 4 bases from J, the junction kept 2 bases outside the gene matches. The CDR3 covers 15 residues. The CDR3 DNA is TGCGCCAGCAGCCGAGGGACAGGGGGTAATGAAAAACTGTTTTTT. Its protein is CASSRGTGGNEKLFF.

The chain joins TRBV7-2 to TRBJ1-2; 7 bases fit TRBD1. This CDR3 has 15 residues. In germline, CDR1 is SGHTA, CDR2 FQGNSA. The V gene end was trimmed by 5 bases and the J gene end by 4 bases; junction bases not matched to a gene: 10. The CDR3 here is CASSPDKGQFYGYTF. CDR3 nucleotide sequence: TGTGCCAGCAGCCCAGATAAGGGACAGTTCTATGGCTACACCTTC.

CDR3 sequence reads: CASSHTSGVAKNIQYF. The CDR3 region has the DNA TGTGCCAGCAGTCACACTAGCGGGGTCGCCAAAAACATTCAGTACTTC. The V and J genes are TRBV28 and TRBJ2-4, with 10 bases fitting TRBD2. Unmatched junction bases numbered 5, after V lost 5 bases and J lost 1 base. The CDR3 consists of 16 residues. Per the germline V gene, CDR1 is MDHEN and CDR2 is SYDVKM.

V usage is TRBV27 and J usage is TRBJ2-6; TRBD2 might be the D (6 bases). The germline V gene encodes CDR1 MNHEY and CDR2 SMNVEV (reference sequence). The CDR3 contains 20 residues. The V end was cut by 0 bases, the J end by 4 bases, with 22 bases between. Here the CDR3 reads CASSLSGGRDFNGGANVLTF. The CDR3, as DNA: TGTGCCAGCAGTTTATCGGGCGGCAGGGACTTTAATGGAGGGGCCAACGTCCTGACTTTC.

The J gene is TRBJ2-2, the V gene TRBV6-2 or TRBV6-3; a weak D match, TRBD1 (6 bases). Deletions cut 0 bases from V and 5 bases from J, with 7 bases between. The CDR3 runs to 14 residues. The germline CDR1 and CDR2 sequences are MNHEY and SVGEGT. CDR3 in amino acids: CASSYSRGTGELFF. Written as DNA, the CDR3 is TGTGCCAGCAGTTACTCTAGGGGGACCGGGGAGCTGTTTTTT.

This chain joins TRBV5-1 and TRBJ2-7; TRBD1 agrees at 9 bases. J gave up 3 bases and V 0 bases, and 1 base lay outside the gene matches. CDR1 and CDR2 from the germline V gene are SGHRS and YFSETQ. The CDR3 spans 14 residues. CDR3 amino acids: CASSLGQGDYEQYV. The CDR3 bases are TGCGCCAGCAGCTTGGGACAGGGGGACTACGAGCAGTACGTC.

This clone was detected a few times. The chain carries TRBV5-1 and TRBJ2-7; a weak D match, TRBD1 (6 bases). V was trimmed by 0 bases and J by 3 bases, leaving 13 bases between them. The CDR3 length is 15 residues. Per the germline V gene, CDR1 is SGHRS and CDR2 is YFSETQ. As DNA, the CDR3 is TGCGCCAGCAGCTTGGTAGGGGGAAAGGGCTACGAGCAGTACTTC. Amino acid sequence: CASSLVGGKGYEQYF.

The gene calls are TRBV7-3 and TRBJ2-3; 8 positions match TRBD2. Germline V gene data show CDR1 as SGHTA and CDR2 as FQGTGA. The ends lost 5 bases at V and 11 bases at J; junction bases unmatched: 9. The CDR3 covers 13 residues. Written as DNA, the CDR3 is TGTGCCAGCAGCCCCAACGGGGGGGCGGTGCAGTATTTT. Its protein product is CASSPNGGAVQYF.

This chain uses TRBV2 with TRBJ2-1, with 13 bases aligning to TRBD2. Germline CDR1 and CDR2: SNHLY and FYNNEI. The CDR3 is 14 amino acids. The junction had 2 bases not matched to a gene; V was cut back by 3 bases and J by 9 bases. The CDR3 DNA is TGTGCCAGCAGTGAGGGACTAGCGGGGTCTGAGCAGTTCTTC. Translated: CASSEGLAGSEQFF.

J is TRBJ2-3 and V is TRBV7-9; tentatively, D is TRBD1 (6 bases). The germline V gene encodes CDR1 SEHNR and CDR2 FQNEAQ (reference sequence). Deletions cut 5 bases from V and 0 bases from J, with 12 bases between. The CDR3 spans 15 residues. CDR3 DNA sequence: TGTGCCAGCAGCCTTGGGACAACCAGCACAGATACGCAGTATTTT. Amino acid sequence: CASSLGTTSTDTQYF.

This rearrangement joins TRBV25-1 to TRBJ1-2; 7 bases map to TRBD1. Germline V gives CDR1 MGHDK, CDR2 SYGVNS. With 3 bases clipped from V and 1 base from J, the junction kept 5 bases outside the gene matches. The CDR3 contains 15 residues. In nucleotides, the CDR3 is TGTGCCAGCAGTGAGTCCGGGACAGTTAACTATGGCTACACCTTC. As protein: CASSESGTVNYGYTF.

The J gene is TRBJ1-1, the V gene TRBV7-6; 10 bases fit TRBD1. This CDR3 spans 15 amino acids. Germline V gene data show CDR1 as SGHVS and CDR2 as FNYEAQ. V lost 0 bases and J lost 5; bases outside the gene matches: 3. The CDR3 DNA reads TGTGCCAGCAGCTTAGCCGGGACAGGGGAAACTGAAGCTTTCTTT. Its translation is CASSLAGTGETEAFF.

The rearrangement joins TRBV9 to TRBJ1-4; 8 nucleotides agree with TRBD1. CDR1 is SGDLS, CDR2 YYNGEE, per germline. V shed 0 bases, J shed 7 bases, and the junction held 5 bases outside the gene matches. The CDR3 length is 15 residues. CDR3 nucleotide sequence: TGTGCCAGCAGCGTAGCAAACAGGGGGTTTGAAAAACTGTTTTTT. The encoded protein is CASSVANRGFEKLFF. Supplemented by reference TRBV9 and TRBJ1-4, the full variable domain reads DSGVTQTPKHLITATGQRVTLRCSPRSGDLSVYWYQQSLDQGLQFLIQYYNGEERAKGNILERFSAQQFPDLHSELNLSSLELGDSALYFCASSVANRGFEKLFFGSGTQLSVL.